The 18 T cell receptor beta chains given below trace back to one sample, sequenced in a study of blood T cell repertoires in COVID-19. Sequenced by immunoSEQ multiplex PCR; TCRdb stores in-frame clones only, minus some. The sample has hundreds of thousands of clones, over 70% seen once. The sequenced material came from peripheral blood. Source of these receptors: a human donor in a cohort sampled during active COVID-19.

The chain uses TRBV5-6 and TRBJ1-6; 9 bases agree with TRBD1. The CDR3 runs 16 residues. Germline CDR1 SGHDT, CDR2 YYEEEE. V lost 3 bases, J lost 10 bases, and 11 bases stayed unmatched. CDR3 DNA: TGTGCCAGCAGCTCACCGGGACAGGGAATCGGATCACCCCTCCACTTT. Its translation is CASSSPGQGIGSPLHF. The full variable domain, with the rest looked up from reference TRBV5-6 and TRBJ1-6, is DAGVTQSPTHLIKTRGQQVTLRCSPKSGHDTVSWYQQALGQGPQFIFQYYEEEERQRGNFPDRFSGHQFPNYSSELNVNALLLGDSALYLCASSSPGQGIGSPLHFGNGTRLTVT.

The CDR3 spells CASSLALGGEAGSPLHF. The CDR3 DNA follows: TGTGCCAGCAGCTTGGCCCTCGGGGGGGAAGCGGGGTCACCCCTCCACTTT. V usage is TRBV5-5 and J usage is TRBJ1-6, with D possibly TRBD1 on 5 matching bases. Germline values: CDR1 SGHKS, CDR2 YYEKEE (reference sequence). V was clipped by 0 bases and J by 10 bases, with 20 bases between them. The CDR3 extends over 17 amino acids.

This clone was counted only a few times. This chain uses TRBV5-1 with TRBJ2-2; tentative D call: TRBD2 (7 bases). V was clipped by 4 bases and J by 4 bases, with 14 bases between them. CDR1 and CDR2 (germline): SGHRS, YFSETQ. The CDR3 loop spans 15 amino acids. CDR3 in amino acids: CASSLGGQGTGELFF. The DNA of the CDR3 is TGCGCCAGCAGCCTCGGGGGGCAGGGCACCGGGGAGCTGTTTTTT.

A single count supports this clone. The chain joins TRBV27 to TRBJ1-4, with D uncertain. Germline CDR1 MNHEY, CDR2 SMNVEV (reference sequence). This CDR3 has 15 residues. V shed 2 bases and J shed 4 bases, with 11 bases lying between them. DNA of the CDR3: TGTGCCAGCAGTTTAAACGGGGTTCTTAATGAAAAACTGTTTTTT. It yields the protein CASSLNGVLNEKLFF.

The genes are TRBV5-4 and TRBJ1-1; 7 nucleotides line up with TRBD1. The V segment lost 3 bases and the J segment 7 bases; nucleotides outside the gene matches: 15. Germline lookup yields CDR1 SGHNT and CDR2 YYREEE (reference sequence). The length of the CDR3 is 16 residues. The CDR3, as DNA: TGTGCCAGCAGCTCTTTCAGGGGGAAGATCAACGGTGAAGCTTTCTTT. This gives the protein CASSSFRGKINGEAFF.

The chain combines TRBV19 with TRBJ2-7, with TRBD2 as a possible D gene (6 bases). CDR1 and CDR2 (germline): LNHDA, SQIVND (reference sequence). CDR3 length: 15 residues. V was shortened by 2 bases and J by 5 bases, with 16 bases between the two germline ends. This chain's CDR3 is CASSIRAGRHHEQYF. Written as DNA, the CDR3 is TGTGCCAGTAGTATAAGGGCAGGGAGGCACCACGAGCAGTACTTC.

This chain uses TRBV28 with TRBJ2-7; TRBD1 matches 8 bases. The CDR3 is made up of 13 amino acids. Germline CDR1 and CDR2: MDHEN and SYDVKM. Trimming at V came to 7 bases and at J to 3 bases, leaving 5 bases not matched to a gene. The CDR3 protein is CASTPGQGYEQYF. In nucleotides, the CDR3 is TGTGCCAGCACACCCGGACAGGGCTACGAGCAGTACTTC.

This clone was found once. This may arise from a read error, as a much more abundant clone is one base away. The CDR3 here is CASSQPGQGGDTQYF. The CDR3 nucleotides are TGCGCCAGCAGCCAGCCGGGACAGGGGGGAGATACGCAGTATTTT. The chain uses TRBV4-1 and TRBJ2-3; 11 nucleotides match TRBD1. The CDR3 extends over 15 amino acids. The germline CDR1 and CDR2 sequences are MGHRA and YSYEKL. Losses at the gene ends were 3 bases for V and 5 bases for J; bases not matched to a gene: 4.

J is TRBJ1-6 and V is TRBV28, with 10 bases that match TRBD1. Germline V gene lookup returns CDR1 MDHEN and CDR2 SYDVKM. This CDR3 is built from 15 residues. V was pared by 11 bases and J by 9 bases, with 13 bases of the junction left unmatched. CDR3 residues: CAQARDRGEGSPLHF. The CDR3 nucleotides read TGTGCCCAAGCCCGGGACAGGGGCGAAGGTTCACCCCTCCACTTT. The full variable domain, with the rest looked up from reference TRBV28 and TRBJ1-6, is DVKVTQSSRYLVKRTGEKVFLECVQDMDHENMFWYRQDPGLGLRLIYFSYDVKMKEKGDIPEGYSVSREKKERFSLILESASTNQTSMYLCAQARDRGEGSPLHFGNGTRLTVT.

This clone was detected only a few times. CDR3 sequence (DNA): TGTGCTAGTGGTATTTTGGGAGGGAGAGAGCAGTACTTC. Encoded protein: CASGILGGREQYF. This sequence joins TRBV12-5 and TRBJ2-7; 7 bases are shared with TRBD2. Per germline, CDR1 LGHNT and CDR2 FRNRAP. The CDR3 runs to 13 residues. V was pared by 5 bases and J by 7 bases, with 8 bases of the junction left unmatched. Full variable domain (rest looked up from reference TRBV12-5 and TRBJ2-7): DARVTQTPRHKVTEMGQEVTMRCQPILGHNTVFWYRQTMMQGLELLAYFRNRAPLDDSGMPKDRFSAEMPDATLATLKIQPSEPRDSAVYFCASGILGGREQYFGPGTRLTVT.

To note about this clone: The limits of the CDR3 on the DNA are not certain, so only TCRdb's listed CDR3 is given. The chain uses TRBV29-1 and TRBJ2-1; the table calls TRBD2, which could not be checked here. Germline V gene data show CDR1 as SQVTM and CDR2 as ANQGSEA. The CDR3 is 13 amino acids in total, end residues counted. The CDR3 here is CSVRARAGNEQFF.

V gene TRBV15 combines with J gene TRBJ2-3; possibly TRBD2 for D (5 bases). Germline V gives CDR1 LNHNV, CDR2 YYDKDF (reference sequence). V was pared by 2 bases and J by 1 base, with 13 bases between. The CDR3 length is 16 residues. Written as DNA, the CDR3 is TGTGCCACCAGCAGACTACGGGGAGAAGGCACAGATACGCAGTATTTT. It specifies CATSRLRGEGTDTQYF.

V usage is TRBV6-5 and J usage is TRBJ2-1, with D tentatively TRBD1 (6 bases). V dropped 5 bases and J dropped 8 bases, with 19 bases sitting between them. The CDR3 has 15 residues. Germline V gives CDR1 MNHEY, CDR2 SVGAGI. The CDR3 DNA sequence: TGTGCCAGCAGTCAATCGAAAGGGGGTCGTTATGAGCAGTTCTTC. This sequence encodes CASSQSKGGRYEQFF.

This clone was detected a few times. The J gene is TRBJ2-3, the V gene TRBV11-3; unclear D gene. Germline V gene data show CDR1 as SGHNT and CDR2 as YENEEA. The CDR3 consists of 13 residues. Trimming cost V 0 bases and J 6 bases, with 7 bases left between them. The CDR3 DNA reads TGTGCCAGCAGCTTAGATGTAGAGGATACGCAGTATTTT. It yields the protein CASSLDVEDTQYF. The full variable domain, its missing parts supplied by reference TRBV11-3 and TRBJ2-3, is EAGVVQSPRYKIIEKKQPVAFWCNPISGHNTLYWYLQNLGQGPELLIRYENEEAVDDSQLPKDRFSAERLKGVDSTLKIQPAELGDSAVYLCASSLDVEDTQYFGPGTRLTVL.

The rearrangement joins TRBV10-1 to TRBJ1-1, with D maybe TRBD1 (5 bases). V was trimmed by 5 bases and J by 7 bases, leaving 14 bases between them. The germline V gene has CDR1 WNHNN and CDR2 SYGVQD (reference sequence). The CDR3 length is 13 residues. CDR3 in DNA: TGCGCCAGCAGTCCCGACAGATACCTTGAAGCTTTCTTT. It is translated as CASSPDRYLEAFF.

This clone was detected only once. This chain links TRBV9 with TRBJ2-5; TRBD2 agrees at 12 bases. Germline-derived CDR1 and CDR2 are SGDLS and YYNGEE. V lost 4 bases and J lost 3; bases outside the gene matches: 7. CDR3 length: 16 amino acids. The DNA of the CDR3 is TGTGCCAGCAGCCCCGGGACTAGCGGGCCTAAAGAGACCCAGTACTTC. Its protein is CASSPGTSGPKETQYF.

The chain is built from TRBV2 and TRBJ1-1, with D possibly being TRBD1 (6 bases). Trimming took off 7 bases at V and 2 bases at J, with 14 bases between the two ends. Germline V lookup: CDR1 SNHLY, CDR2 FYNNEI. The CDR3 spans 14 residues. The CDR3 spells CASTVAGANTEAFF. As DNA, the CDR3 is TGTGCCAGCACCGTTGCGGGGGCTAACACTGAAGCTTTCTTT.

The rearrangement joins TRBV3-1 (or the pseudogene TRBV3-2) to TRBJ1-5; the D is unclear. CDR1 and CDR2 (germline): LGHDT, YNNKEL (reference sequence). The CDR3 has 14 amino acids. Trimming took 2 bases from V and 5 from J, leaving 10 bases between them. The CDR3 region has the DNA TGTGCCAGCAGCCAACTAACTTGTTATCAGCCCCAGCATTTT. Residues: CASSQLTCYQPQHF.